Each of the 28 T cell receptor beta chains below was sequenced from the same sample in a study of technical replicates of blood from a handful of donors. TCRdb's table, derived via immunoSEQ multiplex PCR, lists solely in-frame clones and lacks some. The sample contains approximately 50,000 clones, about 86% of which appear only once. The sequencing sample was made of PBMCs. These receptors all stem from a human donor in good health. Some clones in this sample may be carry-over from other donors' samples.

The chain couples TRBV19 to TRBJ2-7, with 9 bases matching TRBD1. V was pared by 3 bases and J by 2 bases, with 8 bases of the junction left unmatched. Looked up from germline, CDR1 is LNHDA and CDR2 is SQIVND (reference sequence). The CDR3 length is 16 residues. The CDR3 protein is CASSITGTGFAYEQYF. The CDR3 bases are TGTGCCAGTAGTATCACTGGGACAGGGTTTGCCTACGAGCAGTACTTC.

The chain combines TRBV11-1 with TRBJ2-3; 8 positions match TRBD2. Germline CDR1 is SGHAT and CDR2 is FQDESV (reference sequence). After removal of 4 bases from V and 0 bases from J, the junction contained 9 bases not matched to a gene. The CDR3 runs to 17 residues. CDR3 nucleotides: TGTGCCAGCAGCTCCATAATAGCGGGGATTAGCACAGATACGCAGTATTTT. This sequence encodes CASSSIIAGISTDTQYF.

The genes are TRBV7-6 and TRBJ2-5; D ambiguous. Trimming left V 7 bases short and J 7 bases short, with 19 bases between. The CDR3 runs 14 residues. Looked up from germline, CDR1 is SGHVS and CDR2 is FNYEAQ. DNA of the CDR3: TGTGCCAGCACCCAATTCACGGGTGGTGGGACCCAGTACTTC. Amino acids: CASTQFTGGGTQYF.

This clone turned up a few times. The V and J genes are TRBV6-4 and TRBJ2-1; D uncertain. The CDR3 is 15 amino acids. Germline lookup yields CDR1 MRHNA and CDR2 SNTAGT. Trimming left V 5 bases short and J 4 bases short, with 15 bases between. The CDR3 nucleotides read TGTGCCAGCAGTCAAGACAATCAGCCTTACAATGAGCAGTTCTTC. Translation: CASSQDNQPYNEQFF.

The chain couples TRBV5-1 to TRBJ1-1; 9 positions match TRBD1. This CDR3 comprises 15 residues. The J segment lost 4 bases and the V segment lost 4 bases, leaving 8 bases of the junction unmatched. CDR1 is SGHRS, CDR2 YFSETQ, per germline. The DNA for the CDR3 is TGCGCCAGCAGCGCATACAGGGGGCGCGGCACTGAAGCTTTCTTT. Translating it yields CASSAYRGRGTEAFF.

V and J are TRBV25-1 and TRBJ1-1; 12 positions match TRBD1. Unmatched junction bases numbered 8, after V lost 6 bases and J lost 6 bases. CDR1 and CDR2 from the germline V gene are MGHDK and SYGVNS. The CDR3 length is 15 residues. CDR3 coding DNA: TGTGCCAGCAGCATACCGGGACAGGGGGCCTCTGAAGCTTTCTTT. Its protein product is CASSIPGQGASEAFF.

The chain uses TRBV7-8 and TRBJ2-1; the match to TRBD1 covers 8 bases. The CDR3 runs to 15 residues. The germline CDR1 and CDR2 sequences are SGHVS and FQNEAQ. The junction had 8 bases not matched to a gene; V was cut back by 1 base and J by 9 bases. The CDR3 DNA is TGTGCCAGCAGCTTAGATCCAGGGGGCTTCCCTGAGCAGTTCTTC. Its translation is CASSLDPGGFPEQFF.

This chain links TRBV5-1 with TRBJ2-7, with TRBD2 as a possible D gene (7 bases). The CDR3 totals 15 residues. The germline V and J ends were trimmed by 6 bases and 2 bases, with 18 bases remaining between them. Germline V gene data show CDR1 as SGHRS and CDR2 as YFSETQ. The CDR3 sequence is CASTLGASGAYEQYF. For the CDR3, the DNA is TGCGCCAGCACCCTGGGGGCTAGCGGAGCCTACGAGCAGTACTTC.

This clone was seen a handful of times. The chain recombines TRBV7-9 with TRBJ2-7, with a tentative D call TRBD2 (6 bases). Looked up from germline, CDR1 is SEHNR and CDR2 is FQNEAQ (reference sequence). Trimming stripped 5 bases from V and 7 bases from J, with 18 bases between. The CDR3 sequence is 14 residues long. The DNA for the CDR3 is TGTGCCAGCAGCCTCGGCGGAGGAGGGATAGAGCAGTACTTC. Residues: CASSLGGGGIEQYF. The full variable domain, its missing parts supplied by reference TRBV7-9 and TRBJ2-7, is DTGVSQNPRHKITKRGQNVTFRCDPISEHNRLYWYRQTLGQGPEFLTYFQNEAQLEKSRLLSDRFSAERPKGSFSTLEIQRTEQGDSAMYLCASSLGGGGIEQYFGPGTRLTVT.

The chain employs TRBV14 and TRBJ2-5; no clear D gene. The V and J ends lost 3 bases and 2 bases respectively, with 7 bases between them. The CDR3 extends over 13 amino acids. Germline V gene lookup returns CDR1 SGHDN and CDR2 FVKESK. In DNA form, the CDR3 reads TGTGCCAGCAGCCAGATTCGGCAAGAGACCCAGTACTTC. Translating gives CASSQIRQETQYF.

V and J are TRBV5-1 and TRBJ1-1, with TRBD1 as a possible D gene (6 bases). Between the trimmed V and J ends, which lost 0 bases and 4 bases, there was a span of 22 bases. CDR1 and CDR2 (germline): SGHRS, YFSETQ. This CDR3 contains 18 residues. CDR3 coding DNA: TGCGCCAGCAGCTTGGCCCGGGGGCGCGGGGGGTCGGCCACTGAAGCTTTCTTT. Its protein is CASSLARGRGGSATEAFF.

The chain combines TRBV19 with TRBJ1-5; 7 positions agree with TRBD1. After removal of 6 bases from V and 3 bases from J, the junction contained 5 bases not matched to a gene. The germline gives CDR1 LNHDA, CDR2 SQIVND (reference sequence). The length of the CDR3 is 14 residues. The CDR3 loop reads CASRSGTDNQPQHF. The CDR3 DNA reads TGTGCCAGTAGGTCCGGGACAGACAATCAGCCCCAGCATTTT.

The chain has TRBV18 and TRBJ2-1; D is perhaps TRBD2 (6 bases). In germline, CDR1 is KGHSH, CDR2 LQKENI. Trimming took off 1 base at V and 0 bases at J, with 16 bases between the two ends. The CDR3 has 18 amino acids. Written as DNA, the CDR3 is TGTGCCAGCTCACCACGCGGGATAGACCTCAGCTCCTACAATGAGCAGTTCTTC. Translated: CASSPRGIDLSSYNEQFF.

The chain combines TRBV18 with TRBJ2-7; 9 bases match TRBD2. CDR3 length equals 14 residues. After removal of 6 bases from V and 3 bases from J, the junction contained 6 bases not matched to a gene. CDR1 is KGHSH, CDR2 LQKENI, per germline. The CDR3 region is CASSQTSGLYEQYF. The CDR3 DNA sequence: TGTGCCAGCTCCCAAACTAGCGGGCTCTACGAGCAGTACTTC.

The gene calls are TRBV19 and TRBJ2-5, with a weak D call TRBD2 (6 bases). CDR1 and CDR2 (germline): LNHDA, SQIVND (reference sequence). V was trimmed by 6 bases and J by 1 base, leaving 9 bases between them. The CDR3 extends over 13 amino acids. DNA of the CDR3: TGTGCCAGTAGCCCGGGGGTCCAAGAGACCCAGTACTTC. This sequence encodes CASSPGVQETQYF.

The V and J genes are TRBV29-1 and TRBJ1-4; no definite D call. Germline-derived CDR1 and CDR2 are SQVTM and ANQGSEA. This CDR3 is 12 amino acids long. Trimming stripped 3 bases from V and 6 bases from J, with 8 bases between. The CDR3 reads CSVEFSDEKLFF. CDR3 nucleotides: TGCAGCGTTGAGTTCTCCGATGAAAAACTGTTTTTT.

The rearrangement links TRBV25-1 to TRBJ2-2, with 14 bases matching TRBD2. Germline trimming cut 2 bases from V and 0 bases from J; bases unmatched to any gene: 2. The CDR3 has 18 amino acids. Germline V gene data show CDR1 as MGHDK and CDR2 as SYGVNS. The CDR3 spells CASSEGTSGSSNTGELFF. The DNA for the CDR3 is TGTGCCAGCAGTGAAGGGACTAGCGGGAGCTCGAACACCGGGGAGCTGTTTTTT. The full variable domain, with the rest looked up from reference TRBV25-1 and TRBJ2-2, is EADIYQTPRYLVIGTGKKITLECSQTMGHDKMYWYQQDPGMELHLIHYSYGVNSTEKGDLSSESTVSRIRTEHFPLTLESARPSHTSQYLCASSEGTSGSSNTGELFFGEGSRLTVL.

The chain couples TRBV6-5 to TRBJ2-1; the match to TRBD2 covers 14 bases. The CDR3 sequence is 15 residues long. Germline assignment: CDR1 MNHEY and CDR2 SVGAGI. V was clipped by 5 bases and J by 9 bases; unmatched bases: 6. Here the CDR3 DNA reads TGTGCCAGCAGTGGACTAGCGGGAGGCTTCAGTGAGCAGTTCTTC. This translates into CASSGLAGGFSEQFF.

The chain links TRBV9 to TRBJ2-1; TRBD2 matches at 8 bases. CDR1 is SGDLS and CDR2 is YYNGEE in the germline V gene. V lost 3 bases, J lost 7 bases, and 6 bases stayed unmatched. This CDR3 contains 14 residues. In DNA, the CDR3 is TGTGCCAGCAGCGAGCCGACGGGGGGGAATGAGCAGTTCTTC. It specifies CASSEPTGGNEQFF.

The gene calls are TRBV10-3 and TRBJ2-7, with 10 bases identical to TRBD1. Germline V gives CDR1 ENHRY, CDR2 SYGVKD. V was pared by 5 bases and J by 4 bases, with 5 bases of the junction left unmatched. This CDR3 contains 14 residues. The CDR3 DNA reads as TGTGCCATCAGTTCCGGGACAGGGGCTTACGAGCAGTACTTC. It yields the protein CAISSGTGAYEQYF.

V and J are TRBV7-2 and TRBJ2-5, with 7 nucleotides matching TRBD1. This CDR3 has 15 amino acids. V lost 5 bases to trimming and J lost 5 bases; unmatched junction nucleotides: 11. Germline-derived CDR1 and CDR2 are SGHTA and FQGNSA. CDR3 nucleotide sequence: TGTGCCAGCAGCACCCAGACAGGGACCGAGGAGACCCAGTACTTC. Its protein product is CASSTQTGTEETQYF.

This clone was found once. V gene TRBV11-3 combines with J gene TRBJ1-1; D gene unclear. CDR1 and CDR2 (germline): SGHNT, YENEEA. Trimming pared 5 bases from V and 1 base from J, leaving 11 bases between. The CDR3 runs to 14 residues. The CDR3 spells CASSPESGNTEAFF. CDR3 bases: TGTGCCAGCAGCCCAGAGAGCGGGAACACTGAAGCTTTCTTT.

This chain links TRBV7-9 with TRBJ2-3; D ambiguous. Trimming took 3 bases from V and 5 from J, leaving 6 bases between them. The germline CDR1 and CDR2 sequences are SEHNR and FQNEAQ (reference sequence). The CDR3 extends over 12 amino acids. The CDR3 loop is CASSFSRDTQYF. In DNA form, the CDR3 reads TGTGCCAGCAGCTTTAGTAGAGATACGCAGTATTTT.

The CDR3 DNA reads TGCGCCAGCAGCCCGCTTGCGGGAGCCTACAATGAGCAGTTCTTC. It translates to CASSPLAGAYNEQFF. V usage is TRBV5-1 and J usage is TRBJ2-1, with 7 bases that match TRBD2. Germline CDR1 is SGHRS and CDR2 is YFSETQ. The V gene end was trimmed by 4 bases and the J gene end by 2 bases; junction bases not matched to a gene: 6. The CDR3 sequence is 15 residues long.

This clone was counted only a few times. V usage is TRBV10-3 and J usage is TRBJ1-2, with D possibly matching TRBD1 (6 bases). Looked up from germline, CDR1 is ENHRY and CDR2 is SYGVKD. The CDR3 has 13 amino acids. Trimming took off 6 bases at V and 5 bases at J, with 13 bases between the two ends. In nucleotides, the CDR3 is TGTGCCATCAGCCTCGGACAGCCTTATGGCTACACCTTC. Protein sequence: CAISLGQPYGYTF.

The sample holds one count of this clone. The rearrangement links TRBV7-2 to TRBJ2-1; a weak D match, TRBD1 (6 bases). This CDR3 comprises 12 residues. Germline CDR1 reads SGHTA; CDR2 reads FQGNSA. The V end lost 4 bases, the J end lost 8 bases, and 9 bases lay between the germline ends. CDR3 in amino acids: CASSSYRDEQFF. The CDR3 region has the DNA TGTGCCAGCAGCTCCTACAGGGATGAGCAGTTCTTC.

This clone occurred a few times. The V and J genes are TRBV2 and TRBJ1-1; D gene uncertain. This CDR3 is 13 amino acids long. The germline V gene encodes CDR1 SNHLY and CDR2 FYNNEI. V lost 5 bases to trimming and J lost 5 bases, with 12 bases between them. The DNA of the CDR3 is TGTGCCAGCAGTCAAAGGGAGAGGACTGAAGCTTTCTTT. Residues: CASSQRERTEAFF.

In DNA, the CDR3 is TGTGCCAGCTCACCACCTCCTGGTAGCCGGGAGACCCAGTACTTC. Its translation: CASSPPPGSRETQYF. The genes are TRBV18 and TRBJ2-5; D uncertain. Trimming stripped 0 bases from V and 5 bases from J, with 13 bases between. Germline V gene sequence: CDR1 KGHSH, CDR2 LQKENI. CDR3 length: 15 amino acids. Filled out from reference TRBV18 and TRBJ2-5, the complete variable domain reads NAGVMQNPRHLVRRRGQEARLRCSPMKGHSHVYWYRQLPEEGLKFMVYLQKENIIDESGMPKERFSAEFPKEGPSILRIQQVVRGDSAAYFCASSPPPGSRETQYFGPGTRLLVL.